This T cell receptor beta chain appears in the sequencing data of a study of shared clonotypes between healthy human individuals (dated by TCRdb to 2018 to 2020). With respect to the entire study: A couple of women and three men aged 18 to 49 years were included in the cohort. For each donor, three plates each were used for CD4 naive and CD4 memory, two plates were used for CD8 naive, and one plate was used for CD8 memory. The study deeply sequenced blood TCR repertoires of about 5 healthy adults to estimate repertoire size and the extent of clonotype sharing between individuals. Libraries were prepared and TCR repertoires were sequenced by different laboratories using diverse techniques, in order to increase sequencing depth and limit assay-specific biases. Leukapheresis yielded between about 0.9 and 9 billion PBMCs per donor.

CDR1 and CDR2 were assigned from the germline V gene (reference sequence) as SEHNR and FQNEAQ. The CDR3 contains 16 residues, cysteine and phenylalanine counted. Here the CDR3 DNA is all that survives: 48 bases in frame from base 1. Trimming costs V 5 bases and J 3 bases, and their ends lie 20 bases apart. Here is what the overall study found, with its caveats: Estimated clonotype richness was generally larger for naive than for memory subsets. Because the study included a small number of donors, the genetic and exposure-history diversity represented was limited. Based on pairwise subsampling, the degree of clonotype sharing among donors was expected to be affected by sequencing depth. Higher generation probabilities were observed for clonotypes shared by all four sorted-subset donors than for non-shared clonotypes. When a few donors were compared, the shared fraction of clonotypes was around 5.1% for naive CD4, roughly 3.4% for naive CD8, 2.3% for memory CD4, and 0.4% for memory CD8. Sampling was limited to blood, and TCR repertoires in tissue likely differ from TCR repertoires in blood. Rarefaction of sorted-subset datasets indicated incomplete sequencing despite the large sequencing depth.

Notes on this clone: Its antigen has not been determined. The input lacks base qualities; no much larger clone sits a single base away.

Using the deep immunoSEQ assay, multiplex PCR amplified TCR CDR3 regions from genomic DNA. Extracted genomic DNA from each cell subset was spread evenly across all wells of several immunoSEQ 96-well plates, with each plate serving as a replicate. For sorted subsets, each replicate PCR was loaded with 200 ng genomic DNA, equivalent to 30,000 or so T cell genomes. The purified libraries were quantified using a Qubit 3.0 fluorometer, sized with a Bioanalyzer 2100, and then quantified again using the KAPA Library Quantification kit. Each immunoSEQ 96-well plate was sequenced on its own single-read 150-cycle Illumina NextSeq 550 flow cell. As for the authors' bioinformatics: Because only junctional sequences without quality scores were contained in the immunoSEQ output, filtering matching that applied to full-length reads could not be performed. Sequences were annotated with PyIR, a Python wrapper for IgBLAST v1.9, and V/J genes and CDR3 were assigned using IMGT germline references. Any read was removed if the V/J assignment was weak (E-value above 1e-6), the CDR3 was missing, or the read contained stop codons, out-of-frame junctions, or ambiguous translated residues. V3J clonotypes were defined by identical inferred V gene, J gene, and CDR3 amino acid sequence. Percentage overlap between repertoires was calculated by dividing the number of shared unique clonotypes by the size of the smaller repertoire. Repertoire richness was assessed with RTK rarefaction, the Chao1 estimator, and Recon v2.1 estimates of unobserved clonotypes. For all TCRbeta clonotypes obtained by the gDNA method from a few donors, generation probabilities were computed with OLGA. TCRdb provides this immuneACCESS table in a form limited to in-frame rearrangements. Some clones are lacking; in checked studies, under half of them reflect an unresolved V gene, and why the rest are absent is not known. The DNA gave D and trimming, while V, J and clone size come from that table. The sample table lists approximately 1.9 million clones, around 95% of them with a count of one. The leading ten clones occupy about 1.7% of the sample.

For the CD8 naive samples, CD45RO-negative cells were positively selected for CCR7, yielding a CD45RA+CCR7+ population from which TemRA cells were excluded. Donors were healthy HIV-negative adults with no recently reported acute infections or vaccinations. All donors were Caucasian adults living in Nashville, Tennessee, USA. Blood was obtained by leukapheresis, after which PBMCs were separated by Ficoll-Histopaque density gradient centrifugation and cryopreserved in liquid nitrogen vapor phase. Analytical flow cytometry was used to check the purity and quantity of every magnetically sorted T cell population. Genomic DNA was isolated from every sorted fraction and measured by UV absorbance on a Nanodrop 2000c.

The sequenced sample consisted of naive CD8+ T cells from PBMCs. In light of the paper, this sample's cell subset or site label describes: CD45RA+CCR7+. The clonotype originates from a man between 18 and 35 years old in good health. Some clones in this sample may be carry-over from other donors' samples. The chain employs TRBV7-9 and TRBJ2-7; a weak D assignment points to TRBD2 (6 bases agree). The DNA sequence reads TGTGCCAGCAGCAGAGGGGCCGGGCGGGGCTACTACGAGCAGTACTTC. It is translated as CASSRGAGRGYYEQYF.